The 10 T cell receptor beta chains below were found in one sample sequenced in a study of blood T cells in healthy people across ages. Primers used in a second PCR of about 7 to 12 cycles were a sample-barcoded 5' primer and a J-beta primer mix. Each CDR3 protein gets one entry after TCRdb re-called the 5' RACE reads with MiXCR. The repertoire holds 1.6 million or so distinct CDR3 sequences, with around 35% as singletons. Material for sequencing was blood. The receptor set was obtained from a woman aged 30 to 39 in good health.

Concerning this clonotype: Compared with germline, one end of the junction differs, possibly owing to a read error. The genes are TRBV5-1 and TRBJ2-1; D may be TRBD2 (6 bases). Germline V gene lookup returns CDR1 SGHRS and CDR2 YFSETQ. CDR3 length: 16 residues. Written as DNA, the CDR3 is TGCGCCGGCAGCTGGGGGGACCGGGGCACCTACAATGAGCAGTTCTTC. Protein product: CAGSWGDRGTYNEQFF.

The table lists this clonotype with many counts. CDR3 nucleotide sequence: TGTGCCAGCAGCCAAGATCCAGGGCTAGCCAAAAACATTCAGTACTTC. Residues: CASSQDPGLAKNIQYF. The chain couples TRBV3-1 to TRBJ2-4, with a weak D call TRBD1 (5 bases). CDR1 is LGHDT, CDR2 YNNKEL, per germline (reference sequence). Between the trimmed V and J ends, which lost 0 bases and 0 bases, there was a span of 9 bases. This CDR3 has 16 amino acids.

The chain has TRBV9 and TRBJ2-1, with TRBD2 matching 7 bases. This CDR3 region has 17 residues. Trimming at V came to 4 bases and at J to 5 bases, leaving 15 bases not matched to a gene. The V gene's germline CDR1 is SGDLS and CDR2 YYNGEE. The CDR3 DNA reads as TGTGCCAGCAGCCCCCCCCTTATGGGGAGGGCGAACAATGAGCAGTTCTTC. Its protein product is CASSPPLMGRANNEQFF.

The sample holds a few counts of this clonotype. The genes are TRBV20-1 and TRBJ2-7; D gene unclear. This CDR3 comprises 12 residues. V was shortened by 4 bases and J by 2 bases, with 9 bases between the two germline ends. CDR1 DFQATT and CDR2 SNEGSKA come from the germline V gene (reference sequence). CDR3 residues: CSANRVAYEQYF. CDR3 sequence (DNA): TGCAGTGCTAATAGGGTCGCCTACGAGCAGTACTTC.

The rearrangement uses TRBV6-1 and TRBJ2-3; D ambiguous. Trimming took off 6 bases at V and 8 bases at J, with 9 bases between the two ends. Germline lookup yields CDR1 MNHNS and CDR2 SASEGT. The CDR3 totals 11 residues. The CDR3 coding sequence is TGTGCCAGCAGGAAGCCGGGTACGCAGTATTTT. Its translation: CASRKPGTQYF.

V is TRBV20-1 and J is TRBJ1-5; 8 nucleotides agree with TRBD1. With 0 bases clipped from V and 9 bases from J, the junction kept 10 bases outside the gene matches. The CDR3 has 15 residues. Germline assignment: CDR1 DFQATT and CDR2 SNEGSKA (reference sequence). CDR3 protein: CSAREDRGDNRPQHF. The DNA for the CDR3 is TGCAGTGCTAGAGAAGACAGGGGAGACAACCGGCCCCAGCATTTT.

The CDR3 DNA sequence: TGTGCCAGCAGTGTTACGGATAGCGGGTACACAGATACGCAGTATTTT. This sequence encodes CASSVTDSGYTDTQYF. V usage is TRBV28 and J usage is TRBJ2-3; 7 nucleotides agree with TRBD2. The CDR3 length is 16 residues. Germline assignment: CDR1 MDHEN and CDR2 SYDVKM. J was trimmed by 2 bases and V by 5 bases; bases with no gene match: 10.

CDR3 amino acids: CAISESEVAGAETQYF. As DNA, the CDR3 is TGTGCCATCAGTGAGTCGGAGGTAGCGGGGGCAGAGACCCAGTACTTC. The J gene is TRBJ2-5, the V gene TRBV10-3; 9 bases are a match to TRBD2. The CDR3 is made up of 16 amino acids. J was trimmed by 4 bases and V by 0 bases; bases with no gene match: 6. From germline, CDR1 is ENHRY and CDR2 SYGVKD.

The chain couples TRBV11-2 to TRBJ1-1; the D is unclear. This CDR3 is built from 16 residues. The V end lost 5 bases, the J end lost 1 base, and 17 bases lay between the germline ends. Germline V gene lookup returns CDR1 SGHAT and CDR2 FQNNGV. The CDR3 region has the DNA TGTGCCAGCAGCCCCCCCGCCGCGGGCCCGAACACTGAAGCTTTCTTT. This translates into CASSPPAAGPNTEAFF.

V is TRBV20-1 and J is TRBJ1-1; D call uncertain. V gave up 3 bases and J gave up 10 bases, with 9 bases separating them. There are 10 residues in the CDR3. CDR1 and CDR2 from the germline V gene are DFQATT and SNEGSKA (reference sequence). Written as DNA, the CDR3 is TGCAGTGCTAGTAGGATTGGAGCTTTCTTT. This sequence encodes CSASRIGAFF.